This T cell receptor beta chain was sequenced during a study of CD8 T cells in Susac syndrome. General study results and limits: No clonal expansion appeared among CD4+ T cells in Susac patients.

Reverse transcription of about 0.5 to 1 ug RNA was performed with random hexamers. The immunoSEQ assay covered 54 Vbeta and 13 Jbeta segments for CDR3. In TCRdb, the immunoSEQ multiplex PCR reads were re-called with MiXCR into one record per CDR3 protein. The sample records 150,000 to 200,000 distinct CDR3 sequences, around 95% being singletons. Peripheral blood CD8+ and CD4+ T cells were profiled by TCR beta sequencing. As concerns this clonotype: Antigen: not known.

V gave up 4 bases and J gave up 5 bases, with 10 bases separating them. The CDR3 has 13 amino acids. Germline CDR1 reads SGHTA; CDR2 reads FQGTGA. The receptor's source is a human donor with Susac syndrome. The sequenced material came from CD4+ T cells from PBMCs. This chain joins TRBV7-3 and TRBJ2-3; D possibly corresponds to TRBD2 (6 bases). CDR3 DNA: TGTGCCAGCAGCTCCGTGGGGGGAGATACGCAGTATTTT. Translation gives CASSSVGGDTQYF.